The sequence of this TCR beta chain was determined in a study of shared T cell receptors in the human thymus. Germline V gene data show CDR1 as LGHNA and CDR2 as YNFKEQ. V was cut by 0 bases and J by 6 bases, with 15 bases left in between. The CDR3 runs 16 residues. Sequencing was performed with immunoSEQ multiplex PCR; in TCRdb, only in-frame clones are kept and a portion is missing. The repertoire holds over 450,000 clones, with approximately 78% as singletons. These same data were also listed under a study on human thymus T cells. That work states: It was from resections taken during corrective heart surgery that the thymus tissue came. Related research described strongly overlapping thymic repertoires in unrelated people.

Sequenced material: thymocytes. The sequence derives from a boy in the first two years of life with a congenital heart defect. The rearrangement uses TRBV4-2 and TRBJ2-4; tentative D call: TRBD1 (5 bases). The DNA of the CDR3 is TGTGCCAGCAGCCAAGAGGGGCCCCAGGAAGGAAACATTCAGTACTTC. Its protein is CASSQEGPQEGNIQYF.